Each of the 6 T cell receptor beta chains below was sequenced from the same sample in a study of blood T cell repertoires in COVID-19. The repertoire was sequenced with immunoSEQ multiplex PCR; TCRdb's copy has only in-frame clones and lacks some. The sample holds around 130,000 clones, 84% seen once. The sample was peripheral blood. These receptors originate from an older woman with acute or convalescent COVID-19.

The chain is built from TRBV19 and TRBJ1-3; TRBD1 agrees at 7 bases. V was pared by 7 bases and J by 0 bases, with 6 bases of the junction left unmatched. Germline values: CDR1 LNHDA, CDR2 SQIVND (reference sequence). The CDR3 loop spans 15 amino acids. The CDR3: CASNGDRTSGNTIYF. The CDR3 nucleotides read TGTGCCAGTAATGGGGACAGAACCTCTGGAAACACCATATATTTT.

The chain carries TRBV7-6 and TRBJ2-5, with 8 bases that match TRBD2. This CDR3 has 16 amino acids. CDR1 and CDR2 from the germline V gene are SGHVS and FNYEAQ. V lost 8 bases to trimming and J lost 5 bases; unmatched junction nucleotides: 16. The CDR3 is CASAFKTMASGETQYF. Written as DNA, the CDR3 is TGTGCCAGCGCCTTCAAAACGATGGCTAGCGGGGAGACCCAGTACTTC. Filled out from reference TRBV7-6 and TRBJ2-5, the complete variable domain reads GAGVSQSPRYKVTKRGQDVALRCDPISGHVSLYWYRQALGQGPEFLTYFNYEAQQDKSGLPNDRFSAERPEGSISTLTIQRTEQRDSAMYRCASAFKTMASGETQYFGPGTRLLVL.

The chain couples TRBV9 to TRBJ2-1, with a weak D call TRBD2 (5 bases). V was trimmed by 4 bases and J by 8 bases, leaving 19 bases between them. CDR3 length: 15 residues. CDR1 SGDLS and CDR2 YYNGEE come from the germline V gene. The CDR3 spells CASSSRGLALDEQFF. DNA of the CDR3: TGTGCCAGCAGCTCCCGGGGTTTGGCCCTAGATGAGCAGTTCTTC.

This clone occurred a few times. The chain couples TRBV7-9 to TRBJ1-6; maybe TRBD1 (6 bases). The CDR3 has 13 residues. V was trimmed by 5 bases and J by 10 bases, leaving 12 bases between them. Germline-derived CDR1 and CDR2 are SEHNR and FQNEAQ (reference sequence). The CDR3 sequence is CASSTGRRSPLHF. DNA of the CDR3: TGTGCCAGCAGCACAGGGCGGAGGTCACCCCTCCACTTT.

On this clone: The junction and the germline gene differ at one end; a read error may be behind it. The chain carries TRBV5-1 and TRBJ1-2; 9 positions match TRBD1. Germline V gives CDR1 SGHRS, CDR2 YFSETQ. The length of the CDR3 is 15 residues. DNA of the CDR3: TGCGCCAGCAGCTTAGGACAGGGGCCCACGGATGGCCACACCTTC. It codes for CASSLGQGPTDGHTF.

The chain is built from TRBV13 and TRBJ1-4; D not resolved. Germline lookup yields CDR1 PRHDT and CDR2 FYEKMQ (reference sequence). The CDR3 is made up of 14 amino acids. With 3 bases removed from V and 0 bases from J, the gap between germline ends came to 5 bases. CDR3 sequence reads: CASSFRATNEKLFF. The CDR3 DNA sequence: TGTGCCAGCAGCTTTCGGGCAACTAATGAAAAACTGTTTTTT.